These 25 T cell receptor beta chains were all obtained from the same sample, sequenced in a study of Graves' ophthalmopathy and Graves' hyperthyroidism. As the template, RNA transcripts were used to amplify TCR beta CDR3 regions. RT-PCR was first run with HTBI primers, then multiplex PCR in a second round. Using its own MiXCR run on the multiplex PCR reads, TCRdb lists one record per CDR3 protein. The sample yields about 700,000 distinct CDR3 sequences, 40% seen once. Sequencing input: peripheral blood. Every receptor here comes from an adult man with Graves' ophthalmopathy.

The CDR3 here is CASRSDRDYGYTF. Written as DNA, the CDR3 is TGTGCCAGCAGGTCAGACAGGGACTATGGCTACACCTTC. The chain is built from TRBV15 and TRBJ1-2, with TRBD1 matching over 7 bases. The CDR3 has 13 amino acids. Germline CDR1 and CDR2: LNHNV and YYDKDF (reference sequence). V trimming: 10 bases; J trimming: 3 bases; junction bases outside the gene matches: 8.

V and J are TRBV7-2 and TRBJ2-5, with D possibly being TRBD2 (6 bases). The DNA end is a closer match to TRBJ2-1, so the J assignment may be wrong. Germline CDR1 and CDR2: SGHTA and FQGNSA. The CDR3 has 11 residues. CDR3 coding DNA: TGTGCCAACCAGCGGGTCAATGAGCAGTTCTTC. Translating gives CANQRVNEQFF.

As to this clonotype: A read error may explain this, as a much larger clone is one base away. The chain couples TRBV20-1 to TRBJ2-6; D is ambiguous. Trimming pared 5 bases from V and 0 bases from J, leaving 8 bases between. Looked up from germline, CDR1 is DFQATT and CDR2 is SNEGSKA (reference sequence). The CDR3 runs 14 residues. This chain's CDR3 is CSAFRSSGANVLTF. CDR3 sequence (DNA): TGCAGTGCTTTTCGGAGCTCTGGGGCCAACGTCCTGACTTTC.

V gene TRBV10-3 combines with J gene TRBJ2-3, with D maybe TRBD1 (7 bases). The CDR3 has 15 residues. V was trimmed by 3 bases and J by 1 base, leaving 11 bases between them. In germline, CDR1 is ENHRY, CDR2 SYGVKD. DNA for the CDR3: TGTGCCATCAGTGATGTCAGGGGGGGCACAGATACGCAGTATTTT. It is translated as CAISDVRGGTDTQYF.

The chain uses TRBV29-1 and TRBJ2-7; 11 bases match TRBD1. Per germline, CDR1 SQVTM and CDR2 ANQGSEA. This CDR3 spans 15 amino acids. The CDR3 DNA sequence: TGCAGTGCTAGAGGCGGACAGGGGGCCCACTACGAGCAGTACTTC. Translating gives CSARGGQGAHYEQYF.

The genes are TRBV5-5 and TRBJ2-7; D might be TRBD2 (6 bases). Germline CDR1 is SGHKS and CDR2 is YYEKEE (reference sequence). The CDR3 totals 16 residues. With 4 bases removed from V and 4 bases from J, the gap between germline ends came to 21 bases. The CDR3 loop is CASSVLKGTVYYEQYF. DNA of the CDR3: TGTGCCAGCAGCGTGCTGAAGGGGACTGTCTATTACGAGCAGTACTTC. Variable domain in full (rest from reference TRBV5-5 and TRBJ2-7): DAGVTQSPTHLIKTRGQQVTLRCSPISGHKSVSWYQQVLGQGPQFIFQYYEKEERGRGNFPDRFSARQFPNYSSELNVNALLLGDSALYLCASSVLKGTVYYEQYFGPGTRLTVT.

This clonotype came up many times. The V call is TRBV29-1, the J call TRBJ1-1, with 8 bases aligning to TRBD1. Germline V lookup: CDR1 SQVTM, CDR2 ANQGSEA. V was clipped by 4 bases and J by 3 bases; unmatched bases: 4. This CDR3 contains 13 residues. This chain's CDR3 is CSVAGGVDTEAFF. In nucleotides, the CDR3 is TGCAGCGTTGCAGGGGGCGTCGACACTGAAGCTTTCTTT.

The sample holds many counts of this clonotype. This chain uses TRBV9 with TRBJ1-6, with 7 bases that match TRBD1. Germline CDR1 SGDLS, CDR2 YYNGEE. This CDR3 is 14 amino acids long. Trimming cost V 3 bases and J 6 bases; bases outside gene matches: 3. CDR3 in amino acids: CASSGQGANSPLHF. In DNA, the CDR3 is TGTGCCAGCAGCGGACAGGGTGCTAATTCACCCCTCCACTTT.

V gene TRBV29-1 combines with J gene TRBJ2-3; possible D gene TRBD1, 6 bases. Germline CDR1 SQVTM, CDR2 ANQGSEA. V was shortened by 3 bases and J by 4 bases, with 14 bases between the two germline ends. The CDR3 extends over 14 amino acids. CDR3 sequence reads: CSVDDQGPADTQYF. The CDR3 nucleotides read TGCAGCGTTGACGACCAGGGGCCCGCAGATACGCAGTATTTT.

The rearrangement joins TRBV9 to TRBJ2-7; tentatively, D is TRBD1 (5 bases). V lost 0 bases to trimming and J lost 3 bases, with 16 bases between them. The CDR3 totals 16 residues. Germline loops: CDR1 SGDLS, CDR2 YYNGEE. CDR3 sequence: CASSVGIRQGSYEQYF. CDR3 nucleotides: TGTGCCAGCAGCGTAGGAATCCGGCAGGGTAGCTACGAGCAGTACTTC.

This clonotype was seen many times. The gene calls are TRBV25-1 and TRBJ1-3; TRBD1 matches at 8 bases. CDR1 and CDR2 (germline): MGHDK, SYGVNS. Germline trimming cut 1 base from V and 2 bases from J; bases unmatched to any gene: 7. The CDR3 spans 17 residues. Here the CDR3 reads CASSEWGRGPTGNTIYF. CDR3 nucleotides: TGTGCCAGCAGTGAATGGGGCAGGGGGCCCACTGGAAACACCATATATTTT.

This clonotype has a count of ten or more. V gene TRBV20-1 combines with J gene TRBJ1-2; D call uncertain. The V end was cut by 4 bases, the J end by 4 bases, with 16 bases between. Germline CDR1 and CDR2: DFQATT and SNEGSKA (reference sequence). The CDR3 spans 14 residues. CDR3 sequence: CSATSPGMGYGYTF. CDR3 coding DNA: TGCAGTGCTACCTCCCCGGGAATGGGCTATGGCTACACCTTC.

In its sample, this clonotype was seen a few times. The J gene is TRBJ1-1, the V gene TRBV7-8; 9 nucleotides match TRBD1. The CDR3 runs 17 residues. Germline values: CDR1 SGHVS, CDR2 FQNEAQ. Germline trimming cut 2 bases from V and 0 bases from J; bases unmatched to any gene: 7. The CDR3 region is CASSLRQGDPMNTEAFF. For the CDR3, the DNA is TGTGCCAGCAGCTTACGACAGGGGGATCCTATGAACACTGAAGCTTTCTTT.

This clonotype has more than one count but fewer than ten. This chain's CDR3 is CASSSRLAGREETQYF. CDR3 DNA sequence: TGTGCCAGCAGCTCCCGACTAGCGGGCAGGGAAGAGACCCAGTACTTC. J is TRBJ2-5 and V is TRBV7-9; 10 bases agree with TRBD2. J gave up 3 bases and V 4 bases, and 8 bases lay outside the gene matches. The germline V gene encodes CDR1 SEHNR and CDR2 FQNEAQ (reference sequence). CDR3 length: 16 amino acids.

This clonotype was observed at least ten times. The V gene is TRBV7-9, the J gene TRBJ1-2, with D unresolved. Germline V gives CDR1 SEHNR, CDR2 FQNEAQ (reference sequence). This CDR3 contains 14 residues. Trimming took off 2 bases at V and 6 bases at J, with 13 bases between the two ends. The CDR3 reads CASSLSYNGHGYTF. As DNA, the CDR3 is TGTGCCAGCAGCTTATCCTACAACGGGCATGGCTACACCTTC.

Remarks on this clonotype: A much larger clone differs by one base, so this may be a read error. This chain joins TRBV9 and TRBJ1-2; unclear D gene. Trimming left V 5 bases short and J 8 bases short, with 13 bases between. Germline lookup yields CDR1 SGDLS and CDR2 YYNGEE. The CDR3 is 12 residues long. Here the CDR3 DNA reads TGTGCCAGCAGGTTAGATGCGGAAGGCTACACCTTC. It yields the protein CASRLDAEGYTF.

This clonotype appeared a few times. The chain couples TRBV20-1 to TRBJ1-6, with a weak D call TRBD1 (6 bases). The germline CDR1 and CDR2 sequences are DFQATT and SNEGSKA (reference sequence). The CDR3 consists of 15 residues. With 0 bases removed from V and 7 bases from J, the gap between germline ends came to 13 bases. In DNA, the CDR3 is TGCAGTGCTAGAGAGGACAGTTTGGGGAATTCACCCCTCCACTTT. Its translation is CSAREDSLGNSPLHF.

In this sample, this clonotype turned up many times. The gene calls are TRBV19 and TRBJ1-5; TRBD1 agrees at 10 bases. The CDR3 sequence is 14 residues long. V was pared by 8 bases and J by 5 bases, with 6 bases of the junction left unmatched. Per germline, CDR1 LNHDA and CDR2 SQIVND (reference sequence). This CDR3 reads CASDPGTGDQPQHF. The CDR3 nucleotides are TGTGCCAGTGACCCAGGGACAGGGGATCAGCCCCAGCATTTT. Looking up the rest from reference TRBV19 and TRBJ1-5 gives the full variable domain: DGGITQSPKYLFRKEGQNVTLSCEQNLNHDAMYWYRQDPGQGLRLIYYSQIVNDFQKGDIAEGYSVSREKKESFPLTVTSAQKNPTAFYLCASDPGTGDQPQHFGDGTRLSIL.

The rearrangement uses TRBV2 and TRBJ2-7, with TRBD1 matching 8 bases. The CDR3 runs 15 residues. Germline trimming cut 4 bases from V and 0 bases from J; bases unmatched to any gene: 5. Looked up from germline, CDR1 is SNHLY and CDR2 is FYNNEI. The CDR3 sequence is CASSGRTGLSYEQYF. The CDR3 DNA is TGTGCCAGCAGTGGAAGGACAGGGCTCTCCTACGAGCAGTACTTC.

This clonotype has more than one count but fewer than ten. V gene TRBV15 combines with J gene TRBJ2-6; D may correspond to TRBD1 or TRBD2 (5 bases each). CDR3 length equals 16 residues. Germline CDR1 LNHNV, CDR2 YYDKDF (reference sequence). Deletions cut 7 bases from V and 0 bases from J, with 13 bases between. The CDR3 DNA is TGTGCCACCACCCCGTTGGGGGACTCTGGGGCCAACGTCCTGACTTTC. Protein sequence: CATTPLGDSGANVLTF.

The chain employs TRBV20-1 and TRBJ1-4; D is unclear. CDR1 and CDR2 (germline): DFQATT, SNEGSKA (reference sequence). This CDR3 is built from 13 residues. Trimming cost V 6 bases and J 6 bases, with 14 bases left between them. The CDR3 here is CSAQPISDEKLFF. As DNA, the CDR3 is TGCAGTGCCCAGCCCATTTCGGATGAAAAACTGTTTTTT.

This clonotype has at least ten counts. The J gene is TRBJ1-2, the V gene TRBV7-9; a weak D match, TRBD1 (5 bases). V was pared by 0 bases and J by 5 bases, with 19 bases between. Germline values: CDR1 SEHNR, CDR2 FQNEAQ (reference sequence). CDR3 length: 17 amino acids. The CDR3 DNA follows: TGTGCCAGCAGCTTAGCTTCCCTTATACAGGATCGATATGGCTACACCTTC. This gives the protein CASSLASLIQDRYGYTF. The variable domain in full, completed from reference TRBV7-9 and TRBJ1-2, reads DTGVSQNPRHKITKRGQNVTFRCDPISEHNRLYWYRQTLGQGPEFLTYFQNEAQLEKSRLLSDRFSAERPKGSFSTLEIQRTEQGDSAMYLCASSLASLIQDRYGYTFGSGTRLTVV.

The V gene is TRBV10-3, the J gene TRBJ1-2; D remains ambiguous. The CDR3 runs 15 residues. Per the germline V gene, CDR1 is ENHRY and CDR2 is SYGVKD. Trimming took off 8 bases at V and 8 bases at J, with 24 bases between the two ends. Here the CDR3 reads CAIPRNGRTMRGYTF. The DNA of the CDR3 is TGTGCCATCCCCCGGAATGGCAGGACGATGCGAGGCTACACCTTC.

Comments on this clonotype: Being one base from a much bigger clone, this may be a read error. The conserved phenylalanine or tryptophan is not found at the CDR3 terminus, so this likely reflects a read error. The CDR3 DNA reads as TGCAGCGCCACCGGTAAATACATGAACACTGAAGCTTTCGTT. Amino acids: CSATGKYMNTEAFV. This rearrangement joins TRBV29-1 to TRBJ1-1; D remains unclear. Germline CDR1 reads SQVTM; CDR2 reads ANQGSEA. This CDR3 has 14 amino acids. V was trimmed by 7 bases and J by 0 bases, leaving 15 bases between them.

In this sample, this clonotype turned up many times. V gene TRBV7-3 combines with J gene TRBJ1-1; the D gene is possibly TRBD1 (5 bases). Trimming shortened V by 2 bases and J by 7 bases, and 11 bases separated the two germline ends. This CDR3 has 13 amino acids. The germline CDR1 and CDR2 sequences are SGHTA and FQGTGA. The CDR3, as DNA: TGTGCCAGCAGCTTACGGCAGGGTGGTGAAGCTTTCTTT. Translation: CASSLRQGGEAFF.